This T cell receptor (beta chain) was identified during a study of Graves' ophthalmopathy and Graves' hyperthyroidism. General observations from the study: Among expanded thyroid clonotypes above 0.001 frequency, most also occurred in blood. Built on 13 signatures, a model told ophthalmopathy apart from stable hyperthyroidism with around 90% sensitivity and approximately 81% specificity.

This clonotype was picked up a small number of times. Its antigen is still unknown. PBMCs had their origin in fresh peripheral blood (roughly 10 ml). RNA transcripts provided the template for amplifying TCR beta CDR3 regions. First-round RT-PCR employed HTBI primers, with a second-round multiplex PCR after it. MiXCR was run by TCRdb on the multiplex PCR reads, yielding one entry per CDR3 protein. Of over 650,000 distinct CDR3 sequences in the sample, 35% to 45% are singletons; the top ten hold around 3%. V lost 2 bases to trimming and J lost 9 bases, with 11 bases between them. The CDR3 has 11 amino acids. Looked up from germline, CDR1 is GTSNPN and CDR2 is SVGIG (reference sequence).

What was sequenced was peripheral blood. V usage is TRBV30 and J usage is TRBJ2-7, with D possibly TRBD1 on 5 matching bases. The sequence derives from an adult man with Graves' ophthalmopathy. The CDR3 nucleotides read TGTGCCTGGAGTATGGCCCAGGGGCAGTACTTC. It is translated as CAWSMAQGQYF. The full variable domain, with the rest looked up from reference TRBV30 and TRBJ2-7, is SQTIHQWPATLVQPVGSPLSLECTVEGTSNPNLYWYRQAAGRGLQLLFYSVGIGQISSEVPQNLSASRPQDRQFILSSKKLLLSDSGFYLCAWSMAQGQYFGPGTRLTVT.